This T cell receptor beta chain was captured by sequencing in a study of CD8 T cells in ankylosing spondylitis. Study-wide findings and caveats: The disease-linked clones had a CD8+ phenotype and low blood frequencies. The study looked at matched synovial fluid samples from ankylosing spondylitis patients. Disease-linked clones were reported to be significantly enriched there. There was a TCR beta motif, made of several highly homologous variants, that appeared characteristic of ankylosing spondylitis blood.

This clonotype was detected only a few times. The antigen is unknown. TCRdb reprocessed the 5' RACE reads with MiXCR, giving one entry per CDR3 protein. The sample shows 100,000 to 150,000 distinct CDR3 sequences, 15% to 20% of them seen only once. The sequence derives from a male donor with ankylosing spondylitis. Source material: blood, either unsorted or a sorted T cell fraction (not recorded which).

The chain's CDR3 is CASRPGTAQETQYF. CDR3 sequence (DNA): TGTGCCAGCAGACCCGGGACAGCTCAAGAGACCCAGTACTTC. This chain uses TRBV6-1 with TRBJ2-5; 7 nucleotides agree with TRBD1. From germline, CDR1 is MNHNS and CDR2 SASEGT. The CDR3 has 14 amino acids. J lost 2 bases, V lost 6 bases, and 6 bases had no gene match.